A selection of T cell receptor beta chains follows, all from one sample in a study of blood T cell repertoires in COVID-19. Assay used: immunoSEQ multiplex PCR; TCRdb lists only in-frame clones, some missing. The sample lists about 320,000 clones; around nine tenths were seen once. Material for sequencing was peripheral blood. The origin of the receptors is a woman in her twenties or thirties with COVID-19, enrolled during active disease. The CDR3 runs from the conserved cysteine through the conserved F or W. The D gene is left open where the match is weak. Clone sizes are given selectively: once, few, many, or a class where the clone is expanded.

J	size	D	V	DNA	CDR3
TRBJ1-1	-	-	TRBV4-2	TGTGCCAGCAGCCAAACAGCGAACACTGAAGCTTTCTTT	CASSQTANTEAFF
TRBJ2-3	-	-	TRBV19	TGTGCCAGTAGCTCGCGGCTTAGCACAGATACGCAGTATTTT	CASSSRLSTDTQYF
TRBJ2-1	-	TRBD1	TRBV7-2	TGTGCCAGCAGCTCAGGGGGGACAGGCAACAATGAGCAGTTCTTC	CASSSGGTGNNEQFF
TRBJ2-3	-	-	TRBV24-1	TGTGCCACCAGTGATTTGAGGGCCGGGATCACAGATACGCAGTATTTT	CATSDLRAGITDTQYF
TRBJ1-4	once	TRBD1	TRBV5-1	TGCGCCAGCAGCTTTCAGGGGGGTGAAAAACTGTTTTTT	CASSFQGGEKLFF
TRBJ2-3	-	-	TRBV3-1/TRBV3-2	TGTGCCAGCAGTCTGACCCAGGTAGAGCAGTATTTT	CASSLTQVEQYF
TRBJ2-3	-	TRBD2	TRBV4-1	TGCGCCAGCAGCGTTTTCGCGGGGGGCAGTGCAGATACGCAGTATTTT	CASSVFAGGSADTQYF
TRBJ1-2	-	TRBD1	TRBV6-5	TGTGCCAGCAGTTACACAGGGGCTGGCTACACCTTC	CASSYTGAGYTF
TRBJ2-3	once	-	TRBV6-6	TGTGCCAGCAGTCGTACCGCTGGGGCCAGCCGGGGCACAGATACGCAGTATTTT	CASSRTAGASRGTDTQYF
TRBJ1-2	-	-	TRBV19	TGTGCCAGTAGTATCAGGGGCTATGGCTACACCTTC	CASSIRGYGYTF
TRBJ2-2	-	TRBD2	TRBV18	TGTGCCAGCTCACTACGGACTAGCGCTCTCACCGGGGAGCTGTTTTTT	CASSLRTSALTGELFF
TRBJ2-3	-	TRBD2	TRBV4-1	TGCGCCAGCAGCCAAGTCGGGGCGGGGGGTCGCACAGATACGCAGTATTTT	CASSQVGAGGRTDTQYF
TRBJ1-2	-	-	TRBV6-5	TGTGCCAGCAGTTATCGGGAGGGGTCGTCTGGCTACACCTTC	CASSYREGSSGYTF
TRBJ2-1	-	TRBD2	TRBV9	TGTGCCAGCAGCGTAGATAGCGGGGGGCGGGGTGAGCAGTTCTTC	CASSVDSGGRGEQFF
TRBJ2-5	-	TRBD2	TRBV6-5	TGTGCCAGCAGTTCCCGGGGGGGAGAGACCCAGTACTTC	CASSSRGGETQYF
TRBJ1-5	-	TRBD1	TRBV19	TGTGCCAGTACCAGGACAGGGTGGGTCAATCAGCCCCAGCATTTT	CASTRTGWVNQPQHF
TRBJ2-2	once	TRBD2	TRBV7-2	TGTGCCAGCAGCTTAGTAGCGGGAGTAAACACCGGGGAGCTGTTTTTT	CASSLVAGVNTGELFF
TRBJ2-4	-	-	TRBV5-1	TGCGCCAGCAGCTTTCAGGGGAACCCCAAAAACATTCAGTACTTC	CASSFQGNPKNIQYF
TRBJ2-5	-	TRBD2	TRBV5-1	TGCGCCAGCAGCGGAATTAGCGGGGGGCTTGGTGGGTACTTC	CASSGISGGLGGYF
TRBJ2-7	-	TRBD2	TRBV30	TGTGCCTGGAGTGACGGACTAGACCACGAGCAGTACTTC	CAWSDGLDHEQYF
TRBJ1-4	-	-	TRBV10-1	TGCGCCAGCAGTGAGTCGAGAAGCGGTGAAAAACTGTTTTTT	CASSESRSGEKLFF
TRBJ2-7	-	TRBD2	TRBV5-4	TGTGCCAGCAGCTCTAGCGGGGGACTCTACGAGCAGTACTTC	CASSSSGGLYEQYF
TRBJ2-2	-	-	TRBV7-9	TGTGCCAGCAGCTTAAGACAGCCCGCGAACACCGGGGAGCTGTTTTTT	CASSLRQPANTGELFF
TRBJ2-3	-	-	TRBV24-1	TGTGCCACCAGTGATCCCTACACAGATACGCAGTATTTT	CATSDPYTDTQYF
TRBJ1-5	-	TRBD1	TRBV18	TGTGCCAGCTCACCTGGGACAGGGAGCAATCAGCCCCAGCATTTT	CASSPGTGSNQPQHF
TRBJ1-5	-	-	TRBV7-2	TGTGCCAGCAGCGGTCGGGGGCAGCCCCAGCATTTT	CASSGRGQPQHF
TRBJ2-1	-	-	TRBV19	TGTGCCAGTAGTGCGCGGGCGGGGACCGTAGGCTACAATGAGCAGTTCTTC	CASSARAGTVGYNEQFF
TRBJ1-2	-	-	TRBV18	TGTGCCAGCTCACCTTCAGAAAACTATGGCTACACCTTC	CASSPSENYGYTF
TRBJ1-2	once	TRBD1	TRBV27	TGTGCCAGCAGTTTTCAGGTCGCAGGGGGAAGTGGCTACACCTTC	CASSFQVAGGSGYTF
TRBJ1-6	-	-	TRBV6-5	TGTGCCAGCGCAGAGGGGAGGAACTATAATTCACCCCTCCACTTT	CASAEGRNYNSPLHF
TRBJ1-2	once	-	TRBV5-6	TGTGCCAGCAGCCCTGCGGTGTACAAAATGGACAGCCGTTATGGCTACACCTTC	CASSPAVYKMDSRYGYTF
TRBJ1-2	-	-	TRBV3-1/TRBV3-2	TGTGCCAGCAGCCAAAGGGGGGGCGCACTCTATGGCTACACCTTC	CASSQRGGALYGYTF
TRBJ1-2	-	-	TRBV11-2	TGTGCCAGCAGCCCCGTAACCTGGGGCACCCTTAACTATGGCTACACCTTC	CASSPVTWGTLNYGYTF